These T cell receptor beta chains were read from a single sample in a study of cytomegalovirus exposure and HLA in healthy donors. Assay used: immunoSEQ multiplex PCR; TCRdb lists only in-frame clones, some missing. This table has 92,000 or so clones, approximately 96% appearing once. The material sequenced was PBMCs. The receptors stem from a man between 18 and 29 years old in good health and CMV-seronegative. CDR3s include the opening cysteine and the closing phenylalanine or tryptophan. D genes are given only for firm matches. Not all rows give a size; the values are once, few, many and, for expanded clones, a class.

CDR3aa	CDR3nt	abundance	j_gene	v_gene	d_gene	len
CATRTGLNTEAFF	TGTGCCACCAGGACAGGCTTGAACACTGAAGCTTTCTTT	-	TRBJ1-1	TRBV15	-	13
CASSRWTSGRKSGETQYF	TGTGCCAGCAGCCGATGGACTAGCGGGAGGAAGAGCGGAGAGACCCAGTACTTC	-	TRBJ2-5	TRBV14	TRBD2	18
CASSSAGLAIADTQYF	TGTGCCAGCAGCTCGGCGGGACTAGCGATAGCAGATACGCAGTATTTT	-	TRBJ2-3	TRBV5-6	TRBD2	16
CASGPPTGVGTEAFF	TGTGCTAGTGGTCCCCCGACAGGGGTTGGGACTGAAGCTTTCTTT	-	TRBJ1-1	TRBV12-5	TRBD1	15
CASSLTDTSREQYF	TGTGCCAGCAGTTTAACAGATACTTCCCGCGAGCAGTACTTC	-	TRBJ2-7	TRBV27	-	14
CAWSGFYQLGQSSYNEQFF	TGTGCCTGGAGTGGTTTTTACCAATTGGGGCAAAGCTCCTACAATGAGCAGTTCTTC	once	TRBJ2-1	TRBV30	-	19
CASSRRLAGLSYEQYF	TGTGCCAGCAGTCGAAGACTAGCGGGACTCTCCTACGAGCAGTACTTC	-	TRBJ2-7	TRBV14	TRBD2	16
CASTGEKPYGYTF	TGTGCCAGCACGGGGGAGAAACCCTATGGCTACACCTTC	-	TRBJ1-2	TRBV6-6	-	13
CASNRDRSGTEAFF	TGCGCCAGCAACAGGGACAGGTCGGGCACTGAAGCTTTCTTT	-	TRBJ1-1	TRBV5-1	TRBD1	14
CATGQTYNEQFF	TGTGCCACGGGACAGACCTACAATGAGCAGTTCTTC	-	TRBJ2-1	TRBV15	TRBD1	12
CAISAELAGYTDTQYF	TGTGCCATCAGTGCCGAACTAGCGGGGTACACAGATACGCAGTATTTT	-	TRBJ2-3	TRBV10-3	TRBD2	16
CASSYSPGQLSGYTF	TGTGCCAGCAGCTATTCACCGGGACAGCTATCCGGCTACACCTTC	-	TRBJ1-2	TRBV9	TRBD1	15
CAWSPGQGIRSGNTIYF	TGTGCCTGGAGTCCCGGACAGGGGATCCGCTCTGGAAACACCATATATTTT	-	TRBJ1-3	TRBV30	TRBD1	17
CASSPGRTDTQYF	TGTGCCAGCAGCCCAGGCCGGACAGATACGCAGTATTTT	-	TRBJ2-3	TRBV6-6	-	13
CASSDTLTGAFAFF	TGCGCCAGCAGTGATACGCTGACAGGGGCTTTTGCTTTCTTT	-	TRBJ1-1	TRBV10-1	TRBD1	14
CASSQDRQGGYTF	TGTGCCAGCAGCCAAGATAGGCAGGGAGGCTACACCTTC	once	TRBJ1-2	TRBV14	-	13
CASRDNRGFTEAFF	TGTGCCAGCAGAGACAACAGGGGGTTCACTGAAGCTTTCTTT	-	TRBJ1-1	TRBV28	TRBD1	14
CASSKRGPNLLRDEQYF	TGTGCCAGTAGTAAGAGGGGGCCTAACCTCCTAAGGGACGAGCAGTACTTC	-	TRBJ2-7	TRBV19	TRBD1	17
CASSRRVAANYGYTF	TGTGCCAGCAGCCGTCGGGTGGCCGCTAACTATGGCTACACCTTC	-	TRBJ1-2	TRBV9	-	15
CASSLDRYGRARETQYF	TGTGCCAGCAGCTTAGATCGCTACGGGAGGGCCCGTGAGACCCAGTACTTC	once	TRBJ2-5	TRBV11-2	TRBD2	17
CASSQDRGTYNEQFF	TGTGCCAGCTCTCAGGACAGGGGTACCTACAATGAGCAGTTCTTC	-	TRBJ2-1	TRBV18	TRBD1	15
CAWSVGGGEAFF	TGTGCCTGGAGTGTAGGCGGTGGTGAAGCTTTCTTT	-	TRBJ1-1	TRBV30	-	12
CASSEAFFTGTERYNEQFF	TGTGCCAGCAGTGAAGCTTTTTTTACCGGGACAGAAAGATACAATGAGCAGTTCTTC	-	TRBJ2-1	TRBV6-1	TRBD1	19
CASSYLSGSNQPQHF	TGTGCCAGCAGTTACTTATCAGGGAGCAATCAGCCCCAGCATTTT	-	TRBJ1-5	TRBV6-5	-	15
CASSELQGRGTDTQYF	TGTGCCAGCAGTGAACTGCAAGGGAGAGGCACAGATACGCAGTATTTT	-	TRBJ2-3	TRBV6-1	-	16
CASSPTGGTTDTQYF	TGTGCCAGCAGCCCAACAGGGGGCACCACAGATACGCAGTATTTT	-	TRBJ2-3	TRBV5-6	TRBD1	15
CASRSGGGQPQHF	TGTGCCAGCAGGTCAGGAGGGGGCCAGCCCCAGCATTTT	-	TRBJ1-5	TRBV6-5	TRBD1	13
CASSDQGRDNQPQHF	TGTGCCAGCAGTGACCAAGGGAGGGACAATCAGCCCCAGCATTTT	-	TRBJ1-5	TRBV2	-	15
CASSLPYLGAKNIQYF	TGTGCCAGCAGCTTACCGTATCTCGGGGCCAAAAACATTCAGTACTTC	-	TRBJ2-4	TRBV11-3	-	16
CASSRQGEKLFF	TGTGCCAGCAGTAGGCAGGGAGAAAAACTGTTTTTT	once	TRBJ1-4	TRBV6-6	-	12
CASGPGQLTDTQYF	TGCGCCAGCGGCCCGGGACAGCTTACAGATACGCAGTATTTT	-	TRBJ2-3	TRBV5-1	TRBD1	14
CASSDTSLSHYEQYF	TGTGCCAGCAGCGATACTAGTCTTTCGCACTACGAGCAGTACTTC	-	TRBJ2-7	TRBV5-5	-	15
CSVVVTGVEKLFF	TGCAGCGTTGTTGTGACAGGGGTCGAAAAACTGTTTTTT	-	TRBJ1-4	TRBV29-1	TRBD1	13
CASTKNTEAFF	TGTGCCAGCACCAAAAACACTGAAGCTTTCTTT	-	TRBJ1-1	TRBV6-5	-	11